This TCR beta chain was documented in a study of blood T cell repertoires in COVID-19 (dated by TCRdb to about 2020). Background for the entire study: Collaborator samples came from the United States, Italy and Spain and covered acute and convalescent phases of COVID-19. The repertoires were made available in a free public database intended to serve as a resource for research on the immune response to SARS-CoV-2. Samples were obtained from the ongoing ImmuneRACE study (first 160 participants) and from about 1,300 subjects provided by 6 global collaborators. Nearly every sample came with metadata listing a de-identified subject ID, COVID-19 status, age in years and sex. The prospective study material was composed of cDNA or gDNA derived from T cells, B-cell-depleted T cells, or PBMCs. Where available, HLA class I and class II types were taken from metadata supplied by the sample provider and were not determined by assay-based typing. The dataset comprised deeply sampled blood TCRbeta repertoires from subjects exposed to, actively infected with, or recovered from COVID-19. What the work shows at the level of the full study, not this receptor alone: How much clinical and demographic metadata was included differed by source and by participant, and the metadata was provided uncurated.

For this clone: Its antigen remains undetermined. There are no base qualities to consult, and no much larger clone falls within one base.

Spanning cysteine to phenylalanine, the CDR3 consists of 13 amino acids. The CDR3 DNA has 39 bases and is translated from base 1. At the junction V is shortened by 7 bases and J by 1 base, with 13 bases in between. The germline V gene provides CDR1 SQVTM and CDR2 ANQGSEA. Participants in the prospective study were enrolled through a virtual design, were aged roughly 18 to 95 years, and lived in fewer than 30 United States geographic areas. In the prospective study, cohorts were assigned on the basis of participant-reported clinical history obtained from a screening survey and a study questionnaire. ImmuneRACE Cohort 3 recovered participants were defined by two consecutive negative NP/OP PCR tests, healthcare professional clearance, or symptom resolution. In the prospective study, whole blood, serum and a nasopharyngeal or oropharyngeal swab were collected from each participant by mobile phlebotomists. Additional blood draws and questionnaires over an approximately 2-month period could optionally be provided by prospective study participants. Prospective study blood samples were shipped either frozen or at room temperature before DNA extraction.

TCRbeta CDR3 regions were amplified from genomic DNA using the immunoSEQ Assay, a bias-controlled multiplex PCR. As for the authors' bioinformatics: The number of nucleated cells in each sample was estimated by amplification of reference gene primers within the assay. To quantify the absolute abundance of each unique TCRbeta CDR3 rearrangement, sequence reads were collapsed and filtered. For each sample, productive Simpson clonality was calculated as the square root of Simpson's diversity index over productive rearrangements. The immuneACCESS repertoire file appears here via TCRdb, limited to in-frame rearrangements. These files lack a portion of the clones; in checked studies, under half of the deficit traces to unresolved V genes, and the cause of the others is not known. Clonal size and the V and J genes are those of that table, whereas D and trimming came from the DNA. This sample has roughly 240,000 clones in its table, and more than 75% of those were observed once. Around 2.1% of the sample is taken by the ten largest.

The sequencing sample was made of PBMCs or T cells enriched from blood (not recorded which). The rearrangement combines TRBV29-1 with TRBJ1-1, and perhaps TRBD1 as D gene, on 6 matching bases. This sequence was found in a woman between 50 and 59 years old who had recovered from COVID-19. The nucleotides are TGCAGCGCCCCGAAACAGGGGAACACTGAAGCTTTCTTT. Its amino acids are CSAPKQGNTEAFF.